These 4 T cell receptor beta chains came from one sample sequenced in a study of radiotherapy plus CTLA-4 blockade in lung cancer. Some clones are missing from TCRdb's copy, which holds only in-frame ones; the method was immunoSEQ multiplex PCR. Of 45,000 or so clones in the sample, about three quarters were seen once. Material: peripheral blood, obtained from a patient treated with radiotherapy plus ipilimumab. These receptors originate from a human donor with non-small cell lung cancer who had a complete response to radiotherapy plus ipilimumab.

CDR3 region: CASSGGLALQETQYF. The CDR3 DNA follows: TGTGCCAGCAGTGGGGGACTAGCCCTCCAAGAGACCCAGTACTTC. V usage is TRBV25-1 and J usage is TRBJ2-5, with 9 positions matching TRBD2. The CDR3 contains 15 residues. The trim removed 4 bases at V and 1 base at J, leaving 4 bases unmatched. Germline lookup yields CDR1 MGHDK and CDR2 SYGVNS.

The chain is built from TRBV15 and TRBJ2-2, with D tentatively TRBD2 (6 bases). In germline, CDR1 is LNHNV, CDR2 YYDKDF (reference sequence). This CDR3 has 14 residues. With 5 bases removed from V and 8 bases from J, the gap between germline ends came to 15 bases. This chain's CDR3 is CATSLSGTSGELFF. The CDR3 coding sequence is TGTGCCACCAGCTTATCCGGGACTTCGGGGGAGCTGTTTTTT.

V is TRBV30 and J is TRBJ1-2; TRBD1 is a possible D gene (6 bases). Trimming pared 5 bases from V and 4 bases from J, leaving 14 bases between. Looked up from germline, CDR1 is GTSNPN and CDR2 is SVGIG (reference sequence). The CDR3 covers 13 residues. In nucleotides, the CDR3 is TGTGCCTGGCTCAGGGGTAGGGGCTATGGCTACACCTTC. This encodes CAWLRGRGYGYTF.

V and J are TRBV6-1 and TRBJ2-3; D perhaps matches TRBD1 (5 bases). The CDR3 contains 15 residues. The V end was cut by 1 base, the J end by 2 bases, with 10 bases between. Germline V lookup: CDR1 MNHNS, CDR2 SASEGT. The CDR3 sequence: CASSEGGRVTDTQYF. The CDR3 DNA reads TGTGCCAGCAGTGAAGGGGGCCGCGTCACAGATACGCAGTATTTT.